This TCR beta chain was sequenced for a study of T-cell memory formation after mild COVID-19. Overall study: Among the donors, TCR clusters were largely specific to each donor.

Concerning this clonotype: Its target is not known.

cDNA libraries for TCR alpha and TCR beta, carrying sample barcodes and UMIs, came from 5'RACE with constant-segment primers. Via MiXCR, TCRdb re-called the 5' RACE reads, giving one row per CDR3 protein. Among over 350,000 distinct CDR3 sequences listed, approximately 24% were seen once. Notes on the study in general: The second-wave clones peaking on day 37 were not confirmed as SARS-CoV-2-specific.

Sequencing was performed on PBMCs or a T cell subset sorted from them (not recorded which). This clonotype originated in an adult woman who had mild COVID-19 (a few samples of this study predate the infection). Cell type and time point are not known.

CDR3 DNA: TGTGCCAGCAGTCAGGACATAACCTACGAGCAGTACTTC. Residues: CASSQDITYEQYF. The genes are TRBV6-5 and TRBJ2-7, with D tentatively TRBD1 (5 bases). Germline values: CDR1 MNHEY, CDR2 SVGAGI. Deletions cut 5 bases from V and 2 bases from J, with 10 bases between. This CDR3 region has 13 residues.